This T cell receptor (beta chain) was documented in a study of T-cell reconstitution after alpha-beta-depleted transplantation in children. As to this clonotype: The target antigen is unknown.

Using unique molecular identifiers, the investigators prepared the TCRbeta library. One entry per CDR3 protein, called by TCRdb with MiXCR from the PCR reads. Here the sample spans about 580,000 distinct CDR3 sequences, more than 20% being singletons. Findings and limits, study-wide: The authors attributed T-cell counts and diversity one year after transplant mostly to newly produced T cells. It was surviving recipient T cells and thymic progenitors that gave some patients high TCRbeta diversity at day 60. Approximately two months post-transplant, alpha-beta T cells reportedly originated from several hundred expanded graft clones.

The origin of this receptor is a boy under three years old who had a stem cell transplant for acute myeloid leukemia, so the T cells may come from the graft donor. The specimen was PBMCs, mostly from graft donor cells, collected 360 days after TCRalphabeta/CD19-depleted stem cell transplant.

Written as DNA, the CDR3 is TGCAGTGCTAGATTTCCACGGGGGGATCAAGAGACCCAGTACTTC. Protein: CSARFPRGDQETQYF. The rearrangement joins TRBV20-1 to TRBJ2-5, with 7 bases aligning to TRBD2. Germline values: CDR1 DFQATT, CDR2 SNEGSKA (reference sequence). The CDR3 totals 15 residues. The V gene end was trimmed by 2 bases and the J gene end by 2 bases; junction bases not matched to a gene: 8.